This T cell receptor (beta chain) appears in the sequencing data of a study of shared clonotypes between healthy human individuals. Measured with immunoSEQ multiplex PCR; TCRdb has only the in-frame clones, and not every one. The repertoire has fewer than 1.6 million clones, around 98.5% of them found once; the top ten carry 0.36%. Sequencing was carried out using naive CD4+ T cells sorted from blood. Subset: CD45RA+ positively selected. The source of this sequence is a man aged 25 to 40 in good health.

CDR3 DNA sequence: TGCGCCAGCAGCTTGCTTTCAGCGCCACGGCCGAGAACCCACGAGCAGTACTTC. Its protein product is CASSLLSAPRPRTHEQYF. This chain joins TRBV5-1 and TRBJ2-7; D call uncertain. The CDR3 extends over 18 amino acids. Germline CDR1 and CDR2: SGHRS and YFSETQ. The V end was cut by 1 base, the J end by 5 bases, with 25 bases between.